This T cell receptor (beta chain) derives from a study of T cells in Graves' hyperthyroidism and ophthalmopathy (dated by TCRdb to between 2019 and 2020). About the investigation overall: Peripheral blood samples were taken at the time of initial diagnosis, prior to any treatment. A discovery cohort of about 96 patients, roughly 43 with Graves' ophthalmopathy and about 60 with stable Graves' hyperthyroidism, was used to find distinguishing TCR V-J signatures. Prospective prediction of ophthalmopathy was tested in an independent validation cohort of approximately 18 hyperthyroidism patients and some 17 patients who later progressed to ophthalmopathy. The roughly 99 discovery patients were divided at random into training and test sets in a 7:3 ratio. Thyroid tissue and blood T-cell repertoires from more than five Graves' hyperthyroidism patients were also compared in the study. Once sampling was done, hyperthyroidism patients were given methimazole at a starting dose of 30 mg daily, whereas ophthalmopathy patients were given high-dose intravenous methylprednisolone. The paper reports TCR Vbeta CDR3 sequencing of fewer than 150 peripheral blood samples: 40 to 45 ophthalmopathy, 75 to 80 hyperthyroidism and approximately 17 progressor patients.

In this sample, this clonotype turned up many times. The antigen it recognizes is unknown. No much larger clone is present one base from it, and per-base qualities are unavailable. The investigation overall reported the following: A 13 V-J signature model separated ophthalmopathy from stable hyperthyroidism, with about 90% sensitivity and 81% to 82% specificity in cross-validation and 80%/75% in testing. During validation, the model predicted progression to ophthalmopathy a median of around 7 months ahead of onset, with almost 71% sensitivity and 72% to 85% specificity. No statistical method was used to fix the sample size in advance, and group allocation was not hidden from the investigators. Most expanded thyroid clonotypes (frequency above 0.001) were also detected in blood, a finding suggesting that blood repertoires may reflect thyroid immune responses.

Inclusive of the bounding cysteine and phenylalanine, the CDR3 is 12 residues long. Left in the record is the CDR3 DNA by itself, 36 bases read in frame from the first base. CDR1 and CDR2, looked up from the germline V gene, are MNHNS and SASEGT. V and J are truncated by 6 bases and 1 base respectively, leaving an intervening sequence of 3 bases. Hyperthyroidism patients were newly diagnosed, with disease duration under 2 months, and aged 18 to 65 years. The study excluded patients with uncontrolled infections, other autoimmune diseases, pregnancy or lactation. Diagnoses relied on clinical symptoms, serum thyroxine and TRAb, thyroid ultrasound and orbital computed tomography. Blood from progressor patients was collected at the time of first diagnosis with hyperthyroidism, before any ophthalmopathy symptoms had appeared. PBMCs were isolated from about 9.1 ml of fresh peripheral blood by Ficoll-Paque density gradient centrifugation. Patients classed as progressors first received a Graves' hyperthyroidism diagnosis and then went on to develop ophthalmopathy during follow-up. Trizol reagent was used to extract total RNA, and RNA quality was then checked on an Agilent 2100 Bioanalyzer.

Amplification of TCR beta CDR3 regions was carried out from RNA transcripts. For the first round of RT-PCR on the TCR CDR3, the HTBI primer set was used together with the Qiagen OneStep RT-PCR kit. Libraries were constructed in a second round of multiplex PCR, after which size selection and purification were performed. Sequencing of the libraries was done on an Illumina HiSeq2000 using paired-end 100 bp reads. For the original study's pipeline: SOAPnuke was used to process the raw data, with reads discarded if the reads contained adapters or uncalled bases, had a mean Phred below 15, or lacked an exact constant-primer or identifier match. COPE v1.2.5 was used to merge high-quality paired reads, and clonotypes were defined as unique nucleotide sequences. Clonotypes were aligned to IMGT TRBV, TRBD and TRBJ reference segments using MiTCR v1.1. The analysis included only V-J combinations with a frequency above 0.0001, which together covered more than 98% of the repertoires. The TCS score was defined as F50 (clonal expansion) divided by E x V (chaos), with BLOSUM62-based TCRdist calculated between CDR3 peptides within each V-J. Welch's t-statistics and random forest reduced several hundred V-J features to roughly 13, which were used in a naive Bayes classifier (R e1071). TCRdb cleaned the public reads at Q25 with fastp, built clones with MiXCR and kept in-frame beta chains. For every CDR3 protein sequence, its rows merge into one entry that carries the most common genes and DNA. None of the V and J calls come from the authors' own analysis; TCRdb made them. The sample table shows 150,000 or so distinct CDR3 sequences, and less than 10% are seen once. Jointly, the top ten make up approximately 20% of the sample.

Input material: blood. The rearrangement combines TRBV6-1 with TRBJ2-2, with no confident D gene call. The receptor comes from a woman between 18 and 30 years old with Graves' hyperthyroidism that later progressed to Graves' ophthalmopathy. In nucleotide form, the sequence is TGTGCCAGCAGGGGGAACACCGGGGAGCTGTTTTTT. Its amino acids are CASRGNTGELFF.